This T cell receptor (beta chain) was sequenced during a study of T-cell reconstitution after alpha-beta-depleted transplantation in children. Library preparation (for TCRbeta) was performed with unique molecular identifiers. TCRdb ran MiXCR on the PCR reads and lists one entry per CDR3 protein. The sample holds about 610,000 distinct CDR3 sequences; under 12% are singletons and the top ten take 4% to 5%. Trimming pared 2 bases from V and 0 bases from J, leaving 5 bases between. The CDR3 is made up of 13 amino acids. In germline, CDR1 is MNHEY, CDR2 SVGEGT. This clonotype was picked up a small number of times.

The receptor was isolated from a human donor who donated a stem cell graft to a child with acute myeloid leukemia. The chain has TRBV6-2 or TRBV6-3 and TRBJ2-7; D not certain. The source was PBMCs from the stem cell graft donor, collected from the stem cell graft. This chain's CDR3 is CASSYPLSYEQYF. The CDR3 DNA reads TGTGCCAGCAGTTACCCCCTCTCCTACGAGCAGTACTTC.